This TCR beta chain was sequenced in a study of cytomegalovirus exposure and HLA in healthy donors. Study details: Just over 80% of a few hundred genotyped donors fell in the Caucasian-associated ancestry cluster.

Regarding this clone: Its antigen is unknown.

Study observations and caveats: The study designated 150 to 200 TCR beta chains cytomegalovirus-associated. Among TCR beta chains of equal frequency, HLA-associated ones were more clonally expanded in a later analysis.

PCR involved 60 Vbeta and 13 Jbeta primers. Profiled with immunoSEQ multiplex PCR; TCRdb holds only in-frame clones, not every one. The top ten hold less than 0.4% of the sample, which has approximately 270,000 clones, 75% to 90% seen once. This receptor was taken from a girl aged 2-10 years in good health and CMV-seronegative. Material for sequencing was PBMCs.

CDR3 sequence (DNA): TGTGCCAGCAGCTTAGATTTGGGAGCGGGGCAGTTCTTC. Residues: CASSLDLGAGQFF. The chain employs TRBV7-2 and TRBJ2-1; the D gene is possibly TRBD2 (6 bases). CDR3 size: 13 residues. Deletions cut 1 base from V and 12 bases from J, with 13 bases between. Germline assignment: CDR1 SGHTA and CDR2 FQGNSA.